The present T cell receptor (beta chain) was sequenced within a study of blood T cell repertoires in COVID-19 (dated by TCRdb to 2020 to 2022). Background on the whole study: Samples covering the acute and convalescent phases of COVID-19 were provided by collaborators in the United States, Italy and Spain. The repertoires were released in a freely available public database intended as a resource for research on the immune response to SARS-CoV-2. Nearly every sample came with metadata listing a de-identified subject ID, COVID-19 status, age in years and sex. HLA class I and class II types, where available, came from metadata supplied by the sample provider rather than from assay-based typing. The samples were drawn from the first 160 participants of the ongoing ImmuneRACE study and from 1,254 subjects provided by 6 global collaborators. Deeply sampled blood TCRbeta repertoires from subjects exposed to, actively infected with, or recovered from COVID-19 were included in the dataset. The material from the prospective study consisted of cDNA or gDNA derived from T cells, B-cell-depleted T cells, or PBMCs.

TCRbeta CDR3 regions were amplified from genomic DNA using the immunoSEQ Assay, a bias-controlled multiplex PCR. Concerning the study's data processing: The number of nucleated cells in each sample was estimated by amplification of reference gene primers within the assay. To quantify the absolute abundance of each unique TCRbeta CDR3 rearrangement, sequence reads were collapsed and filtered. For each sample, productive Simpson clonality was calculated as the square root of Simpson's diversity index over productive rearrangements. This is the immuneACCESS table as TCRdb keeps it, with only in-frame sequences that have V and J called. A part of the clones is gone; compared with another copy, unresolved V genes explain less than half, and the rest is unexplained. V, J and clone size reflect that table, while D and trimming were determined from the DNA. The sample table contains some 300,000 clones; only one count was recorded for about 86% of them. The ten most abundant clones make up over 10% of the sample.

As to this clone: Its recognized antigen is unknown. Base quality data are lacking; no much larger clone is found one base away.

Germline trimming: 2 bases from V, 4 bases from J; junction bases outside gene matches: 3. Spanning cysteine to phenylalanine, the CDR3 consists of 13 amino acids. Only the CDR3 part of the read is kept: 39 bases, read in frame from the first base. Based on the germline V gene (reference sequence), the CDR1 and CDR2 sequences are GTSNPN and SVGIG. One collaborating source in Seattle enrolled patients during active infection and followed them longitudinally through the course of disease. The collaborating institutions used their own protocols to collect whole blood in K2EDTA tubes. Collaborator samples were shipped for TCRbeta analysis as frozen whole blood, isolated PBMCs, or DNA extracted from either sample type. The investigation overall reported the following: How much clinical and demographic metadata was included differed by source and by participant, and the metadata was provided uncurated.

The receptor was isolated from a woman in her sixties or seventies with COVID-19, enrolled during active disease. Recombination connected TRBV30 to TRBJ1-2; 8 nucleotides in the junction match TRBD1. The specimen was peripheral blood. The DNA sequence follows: TGTGCCTGGAGTACAGGGGGAGGCTATGGCTACACCTTC. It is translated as CAWSTGGGYGYTF.